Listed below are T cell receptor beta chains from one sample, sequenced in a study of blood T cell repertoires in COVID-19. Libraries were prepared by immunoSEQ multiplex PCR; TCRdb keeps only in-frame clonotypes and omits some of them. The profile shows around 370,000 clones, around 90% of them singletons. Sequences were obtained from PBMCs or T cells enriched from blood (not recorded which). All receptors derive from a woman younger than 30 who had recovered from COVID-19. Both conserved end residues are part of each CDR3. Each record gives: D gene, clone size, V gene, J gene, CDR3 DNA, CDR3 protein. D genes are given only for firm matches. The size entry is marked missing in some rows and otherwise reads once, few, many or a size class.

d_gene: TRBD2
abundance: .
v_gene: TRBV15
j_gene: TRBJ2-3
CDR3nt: TGTGCCACCAGCAGGTCGACTAGCGGGGGGCCAGATACGCAGTATTTT
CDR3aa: CATSRSTSGGPDTQYF

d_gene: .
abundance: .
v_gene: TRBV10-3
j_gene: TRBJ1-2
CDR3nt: TGTGCCATCATGATCTTGGGGCGAGGCTACACCTTC
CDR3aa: CAIMILGRGYTF

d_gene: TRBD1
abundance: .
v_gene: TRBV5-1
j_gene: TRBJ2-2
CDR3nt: TGCGCCAGCAGCACGTGGGACAGGGGGACCGGGGAGCTGTTTTTT
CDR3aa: CASSTWDRGTGELFF

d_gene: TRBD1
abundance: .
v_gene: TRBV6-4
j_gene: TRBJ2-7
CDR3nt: TGTGCCAGCAGTGAACCCGACAGGGGAGCCTACGAGCAGTACTTC
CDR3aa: CASSEPDRGAYEQYF

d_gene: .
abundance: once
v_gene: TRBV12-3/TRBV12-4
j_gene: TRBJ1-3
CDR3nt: TGTGCCAGCAGCTCGTACTCTGGAAACACCATATATTTT
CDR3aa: CASSSYSGNTIYF

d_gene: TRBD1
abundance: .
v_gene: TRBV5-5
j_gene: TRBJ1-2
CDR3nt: TGTGCCAGCAGCTTGTCCGGGACAGGGGTAAACTATGGCTACACCTTC
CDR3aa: CASSLSGTGVNYGYTF

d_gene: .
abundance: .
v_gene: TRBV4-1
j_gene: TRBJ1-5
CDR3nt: TGCGCCAGCAGCCAAGCGTTCCCGGGGGAAAATCAGCCCCAGCATTTT
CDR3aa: CASSQAFPGENQPQHF

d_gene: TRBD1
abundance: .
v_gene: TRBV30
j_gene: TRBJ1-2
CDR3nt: TGTGCCTGGAGTGACGGCCACAGGGGAAACGGCTACACCTTC
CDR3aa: CAWSDGHRGNGYTF

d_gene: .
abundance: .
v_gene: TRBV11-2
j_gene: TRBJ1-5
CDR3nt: TGTGCCAGCAGCTTACAGGGAAATAGCAATCAGCCCCAGCATTTT
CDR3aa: CASSLQGNSNQPQHF

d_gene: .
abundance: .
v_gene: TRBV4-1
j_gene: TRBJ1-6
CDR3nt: TGCGCCAGCAGCCAAAGGGACACTCTCTCTAATTCACCCCTCCACTTT
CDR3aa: CASSQRDTLSNSPLHF

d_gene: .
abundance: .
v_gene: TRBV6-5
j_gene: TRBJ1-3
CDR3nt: TGTGCCAGCCGTTCAGGGCCGGACTCTGGAAACACCATATATTTT
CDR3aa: CASRSGPDSGNTIYF

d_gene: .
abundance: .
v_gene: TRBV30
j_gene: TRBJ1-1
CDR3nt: TGTGCCTGGAGTCGCCTGCGGGGCCTAACCACTGAAGCTTTCTTT
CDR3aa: CAWSRLRGLTTEAFF

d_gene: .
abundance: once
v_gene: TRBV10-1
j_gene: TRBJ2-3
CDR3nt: TGCGCCAGCAGCAGGGGACGTGGAGATACGCAGTATTTT
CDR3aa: CASSRGRGDTQYF

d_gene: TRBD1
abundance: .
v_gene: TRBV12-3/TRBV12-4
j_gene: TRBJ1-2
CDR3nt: TGTGCCAGCAGTTTTTCAAGTGACAGGGAATACTTC
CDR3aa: CASSFSSDREYF

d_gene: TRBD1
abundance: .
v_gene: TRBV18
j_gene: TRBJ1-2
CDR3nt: TGTGCCAGCTCACCATCGGGACAGGGAGCTAACTATGGCTACACCTTC
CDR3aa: CASSPSGQGANYGYTF

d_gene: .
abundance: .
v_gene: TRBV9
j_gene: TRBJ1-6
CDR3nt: TGTGCCAGCAGCGTAGGACTAACCGCGGCCCTCCACTTT
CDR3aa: CASSVGLTAALHF

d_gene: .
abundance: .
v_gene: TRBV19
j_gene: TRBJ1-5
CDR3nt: TGTGCCAGTAGTATATTGGGGGCAGGGGTTTTGCTAAGGAATCAGCCCCAGCATTTT
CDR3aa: CASSILGAGVLLRNQPQHF

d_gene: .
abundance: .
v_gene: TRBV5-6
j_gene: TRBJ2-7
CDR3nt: TGTGCCAGCAGCTTGGTTCCCCTACCGACAAGACCCTACGAGCAGTACTTC
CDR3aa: CASSLVPLPTRPYEQYF

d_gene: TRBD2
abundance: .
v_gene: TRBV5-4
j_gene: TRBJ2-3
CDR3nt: TGTGCCAGCAGCTTCCAAGGGCGGGGGGGCTCAGATACGCAGTATTTT
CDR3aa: CASSFQGRGGSDTQYF

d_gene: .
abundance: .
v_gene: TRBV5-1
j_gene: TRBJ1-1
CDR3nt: TGCGCCAGCAGCGGGCAGATGAACACTGAAGCTTTCTTT
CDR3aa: CASSGQMNTEAFF

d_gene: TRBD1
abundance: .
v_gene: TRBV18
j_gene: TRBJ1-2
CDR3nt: TGTGCCAGCTCACCGAGAGGGGGCACTGGCTACACCTTC
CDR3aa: CASSPRGGTGYTF

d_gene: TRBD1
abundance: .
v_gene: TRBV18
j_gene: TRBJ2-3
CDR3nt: TGTGCCAGCTCGACCGGAGGACAGGGGATAATACGCTTGGGCACAGATACGCAGTATTTT
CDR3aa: CASSTGGQGIIRLGTDTQYF

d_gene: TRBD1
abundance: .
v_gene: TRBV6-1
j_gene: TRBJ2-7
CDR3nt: TGTGCCAGCAGTGAACGGAGACAGGGGTTAATCTACGAGCAGTACTTC
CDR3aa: CASSERRQGLIYEQYF

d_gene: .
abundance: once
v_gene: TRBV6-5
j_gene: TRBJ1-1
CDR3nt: TGTGCCAGCAGACAGGATTACACTGAAGCTTTCTTT
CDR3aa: CASRQDYTEAFF

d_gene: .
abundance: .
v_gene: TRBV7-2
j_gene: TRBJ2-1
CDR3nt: TGTGCCAGCAGCTTAGCCAGGGACAATGAGCAGTTCTTC
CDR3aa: CASSLARDNEQFF

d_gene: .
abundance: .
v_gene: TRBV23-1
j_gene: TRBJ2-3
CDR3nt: TGCGCCAGCCCCAAGGAGCGTGATCAGTGGCAGCTTACGCAGTATTTT
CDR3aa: CASPKERDQWQLTQYF

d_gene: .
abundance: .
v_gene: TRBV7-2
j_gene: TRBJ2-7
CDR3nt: TGTGCCAGCAGCTTAGAGGGCAGGGCCATGAGTTACGAGCAGTACTTC
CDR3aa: CASSLEGRAMSYEQYF

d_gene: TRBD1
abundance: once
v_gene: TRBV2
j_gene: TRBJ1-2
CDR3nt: TGTGCCAGCGGGACAGGGAACGGCTACACCTTC
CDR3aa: CASGTGNGYTF

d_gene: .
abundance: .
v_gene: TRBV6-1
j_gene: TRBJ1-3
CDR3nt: TGTGCCAGCAGTGAACTTGTCCCTGAGGCCATATATTTT
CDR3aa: CASSELVPEAIYF

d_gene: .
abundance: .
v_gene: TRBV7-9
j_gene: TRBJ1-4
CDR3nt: TGTGCCAGCAGCGACCGAAGGGGACAACAGAATGAAAAACTGTTTTTT
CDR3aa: CASSDRRGQQNEKLFF

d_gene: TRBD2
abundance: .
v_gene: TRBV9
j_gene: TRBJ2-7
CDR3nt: TGTGCCAGCAGCCCCCCTGCGGGAGGGATCTACGAGCAGTACTTC
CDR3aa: CASSPPAGGIYEQYF

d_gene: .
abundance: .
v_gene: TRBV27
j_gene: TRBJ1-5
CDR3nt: TGTGCCAGCAGTTTTTCAGGGATCAATCAGCCCCAGCATTTT
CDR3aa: CASSFSGINQPQHF

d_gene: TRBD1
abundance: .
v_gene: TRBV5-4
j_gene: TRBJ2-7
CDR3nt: TGTGCCAGCAGCTTGGCGGGACAGGGCATACACGAGCAGTACTTC
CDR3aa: CASSLAGQGIHEQYF

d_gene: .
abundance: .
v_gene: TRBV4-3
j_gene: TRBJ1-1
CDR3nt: TGCGCCAGCAGCCAAATGGGGGGAACTGAAGCTTTCTTT
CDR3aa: CASSQMGGTEAFF

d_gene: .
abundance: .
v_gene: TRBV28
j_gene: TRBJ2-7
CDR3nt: TGTGCCAGTCTACCGGGGGTTTACTCCTACGAGCAGTACTTC
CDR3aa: CASLPGVYSYEQYF

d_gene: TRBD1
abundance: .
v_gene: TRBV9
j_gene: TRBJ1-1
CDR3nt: TGTGCCAGCAGCCCCCGACAGGGGGCTGACACTGAAGCTTTCTTT
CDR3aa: CASSPRQGADTEAFF

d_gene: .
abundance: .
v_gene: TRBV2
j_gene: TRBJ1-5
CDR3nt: TGTGCCAGCAGCCCCCAGGGGAGTCAGCCCCAGCATTTT
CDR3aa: CASSPQGSQPQHF

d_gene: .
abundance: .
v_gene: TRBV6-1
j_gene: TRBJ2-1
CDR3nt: TGTGCCAGCAGTGATGGACAGTACAATGAGCAGTTCTTC
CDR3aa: CASSDGQYNEQFF

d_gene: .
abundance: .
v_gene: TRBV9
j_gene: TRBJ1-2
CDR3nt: TGTGCCAGCAGCGTAGAACAGGGTAAGGACTATGGCTACACCTTC
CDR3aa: CASSVEQGKDYGYTF

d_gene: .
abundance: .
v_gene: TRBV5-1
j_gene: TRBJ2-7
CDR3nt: TGCGCCAGCAGCCCATCCGGCTACGAGCAGTACTTC
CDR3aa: CASSPSGYEQYF

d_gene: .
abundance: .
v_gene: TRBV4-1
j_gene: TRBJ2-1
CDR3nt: TGCGCCAGCAGCCAAAGACGGGACACATACAATGAGCAGTTCTTC
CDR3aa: CASSQRRDTYNEQFF

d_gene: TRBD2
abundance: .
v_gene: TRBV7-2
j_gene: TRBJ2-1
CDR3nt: TGTGCCAGCAGCTTACTAGCGGGGGGGCTGAATGAGCAGTTCTTC
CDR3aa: CASSLLAGGLNEQFF

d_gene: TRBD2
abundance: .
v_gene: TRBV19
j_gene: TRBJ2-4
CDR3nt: TGTGCCAGTAGTGGACTAGAACTAGCCAAAAACATTCAGTACTTC
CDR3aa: CASSGLELAKNIQYF

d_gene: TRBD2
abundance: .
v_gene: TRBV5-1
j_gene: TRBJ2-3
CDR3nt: TGCGCCAGCAGCTTAGTAGGGACTAGCGGGGTCCTCGATACGCAGTATTTT
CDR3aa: CASSLVGTSGVLDTQYF

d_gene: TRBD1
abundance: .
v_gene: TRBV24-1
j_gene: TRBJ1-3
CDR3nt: TGTGCCACCAGGGGACAGGGGGCTAGGGGAAACACCATATATTTT
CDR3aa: CATRGQGARGNTIYF

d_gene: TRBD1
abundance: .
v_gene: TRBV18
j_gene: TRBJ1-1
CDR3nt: TGTGCCAGCTCACCACTAGAGACAGGGATGGGCACTGAAGCTTTCTTT
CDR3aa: CASSPLETGMGTEAFF

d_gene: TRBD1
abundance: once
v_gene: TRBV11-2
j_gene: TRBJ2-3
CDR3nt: TGTGCCAGCAGCCCCCGACAGGGGGCGTCGTTCACAGATACGCAGTATTTT
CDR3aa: CASSPRQGASFTDTQYF

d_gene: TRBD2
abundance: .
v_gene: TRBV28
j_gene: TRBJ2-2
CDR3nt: TGTGCCAGCTTCCGGGGGGTTAGGAGCACCGGGGAGCTGTTTTTT
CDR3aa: CASFRGVRSTGELFF

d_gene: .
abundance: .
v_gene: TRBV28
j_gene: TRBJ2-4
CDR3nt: TGTGCCAGCATAGGCGGTTTAGCCAAAAACATTCAGTACTTC
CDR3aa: CASIGGLAKNIQYF

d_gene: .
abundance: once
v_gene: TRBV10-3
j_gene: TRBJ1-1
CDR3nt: TGTGCCATCAGTGACAGGGTAAGGGTCAGCACTGAAGCTTTCTTT
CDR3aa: CAISDRVRVSTEAFF

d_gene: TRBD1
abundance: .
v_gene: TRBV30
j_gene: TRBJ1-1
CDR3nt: TGTGCCTGGGGGACAGATAAGAACACTGAAGCTTTCTTT
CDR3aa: CAWGTDKNTEAFF

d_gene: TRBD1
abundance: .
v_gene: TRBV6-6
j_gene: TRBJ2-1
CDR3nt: TGTGCCAGCAGTCCCGGGACAGGGCAGTTCTTC
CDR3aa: CASSPGTGQFF

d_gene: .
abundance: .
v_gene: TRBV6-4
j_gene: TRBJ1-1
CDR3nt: TGTGCCAGCAGTGACTCCCGGGGGGGAGTCACTGAAGCTTTCTTT
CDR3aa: CASSDSRGGVTEAFF